Listed here are 30 T cell receptor beta chains from one sample, sequenced in a study of OX40 agonist ivuxolimab in advanced cancers. Using immunoSEQ multiplex PCR, the repertoire was profiled, and TCRdb retains in-frame clones only, with some absent. The table records more than 80,000 clones, approximately 87% of them present only once. Sequencing used CD4+ or CD8+ T cells sorted from blood, obtained in a trial of the OX40 agonist ivuxolimab. These receptors originate from an adult with an advanced solid tumor such as melanoma, head and neck, liver or kidney cancer.

V usage is TRBV18 and J usage is TRBJ1-6, with D hard to call. Trimming left V 3 bases short and J 7 bases short, with 7 bases between. Per germline, CDR1 KGHSH and CDR2 LQKENI. The CDR3 is 13 residues long. CDR3 in DNA: TGTGCCAGCTCACCGGACCGGAATTCACCCCTCCACTTT. This codes for CASSPDRNSPLHF.

The J gene is TRBJ1-6, the V gene TRBV6-5, with a tentative D call TRBD1 (5 bases). Between the trimmed V and J ends, which lost 5 bases and 6 bases, there was a span of 11 bases. CDR1 and CDR2 (germline): MNHEY, SVGAGI. There are 14 residues in the CDR3. CDR3 residues: CASSPTVLNSPLHF. The CDR3 nucleotides read TGTGCCAGCAGTCCGACAGTTCTTAATTCACCCCTCCACTTT.

The CDR3 coding sequence is TGTGCCAGTACCCAGGGGGGCGAGCAGTACTTC. Encoded protein: CASTQGGEQYF. The chain combines TRBV19 with TRBJ2-7; weak D call: TRBD1 (7 bases). This CDR3 contains 11 residues. Germline CDR1 and CDR2: LNHDA and SQIVND (reference sequence). V shed 7 bases and J shed 6 bases, with 10 bases lying between them.

The chain couples TRBV6-5 to TRBJ2-3; D uncertain. The CDR3 has 13 residues. Germline loops: CDR1 MNHEY, CDR2 SVGAGI. V was shortened by 9 bases and J by 3 bases, with 13 bases between the two germline ends. The CDR3 nucleotides are TGTGCCAGTCGACGGGTTCAAACAGATACGCAGTATTTT. Translation gives CASRRVQTDTQYF.

This chain connects TRBV5-4 to TRBJ2-3; no clear D gene. V was shortened by 1 base and J by 5 bases, with 8 bases between the two germline ends. Germline V gene sequence: CDR1 SGHNT, CDR2 YYREEE (reference sequence). This CDR3 contains 13 residues. The CDR3 coding sequence is TGTGCCAGCAGCTTGTATACCGTAGATACGCAGTATTTT. Translating gives CASSLYTVDTQYF.

The chain carries TRBV2 and TRBJ2-3; D perhaps matches TRBD1 (6 bases). V shed 8 bases and J shed 0 bases, with 9 bases lying between them. Germline V CDR1 and CDR2: SNHLY, FYNNEI. The CDR3 covers 13 residues. The CDR3 sequence is CASLGGSTDTQYF. The CDR3, as DNA: TGTGCCAGCCTAGGGGGTAGCACAGATACGCAGTATTTT.

V and J are TRBV2 and TRBJ2-7, with TRBD2 matching over 9 bases. The CDR3 is 15 residues long. Looked up from germline, CDR1 is SNHLY and CDR2 is FYNNEI. The ends lost 6 bases at V and 4 bases at J; junction bases unmatched: 10. The CDR3 sequence is CASSGPGLAFYEQYF. As DNA, the CDR3 is TGTGCCAGCAGCGGCCCGGGACTAGCCTTTTACGAGCAGTACTTC.

CDR3 DNA: TGTGCCAGCAGCTTAGATGGGGCAGGCGAGCAGTTCTTC. Translation gives CASSLDGAGEQFF. The chain carries TRBV11-3 and TRBJ2-1; a weak D match, TRBD1 (5 bases). With 0 bases removed from V and 10 bases from J, the gap between germline ends came to 10 bases. CDR3 length: 13 residues. CDR1 is SGHNT, CDR2 YENEEA, per germline.

The chain uses TRBV7-9 and TRBJ2-5; D remains ambiguous. Trimming cost V 5 bases and J 1 base, with 2 bases left between them. CDR1 is SEHNR, CDR2 FQNEAQ, per germline (reference sequence). This CDR3 region has 11 residues. The CDR3 sequence: CASSRQETQYF. The CDR3 DNA reads TGTGCCAGCAGCCGCCAAGAGACCCAGTACTTC.

The chain has TRBV7-9 and TRBJ2-1; 12 bases map to TRBD1. V shed 4 bases and J 8 bases; nucleotides not matched to a gene: 6. The germline CDR1 and CDR2 sequences are SEHNR and FQNEAQ (reference sequence). This CDR3 is 15 amino acids long. In DNA form, the CDR3 reads TGTGCCAGCAGCTATTCGGGACAGGGGGCCTATGAGCAGTTCTTC. Protein sequence: CASSYSGQGAYEQFF.

This rearrangement joins TRBV7-9 to TRBJ1-2; the D is unclear. Germline loops: CDR1 SEHNR, CDR2 FQNEAQ (reference sequence). Between the trimmed V and J ends, which lost 1 base and 4 bases, there was a span of 13 bases. The CDR3 spans 15 residues. The DNA for the CDR3 is TGTGCCAGCAGCTTAGGTGTCCCAGAGGTCTATGGCTACACCTTC. Translated, it gives CASSLGVPEVYGYTF.

This chain connects TRBV29-1 to TRBJ2-5, with 11 nucleotides matching TRBD1. CDR1 SQVTM and CDR2 ANQGSEA come from the germline V gene. V lost 7 bases, J lost 3 bases, and 4 bases stayed unmatched. The CDR3 spans 13 residues. CDR3 amino acids: CSARTGGEETQYF. The CDR3 bases are TGCAGCGCTAGGACAGGGGGCGAAGAGACCCAGTACTTC.

The chain has TRBV9 and TRBJ2-5, with 12 bases aligning to TRBD2. V gave up 2 bases and J gave up 5 bases; unmatched junction bases: 10. The CDR3 consists of 17 residues. The V gene's germline CDR1 is SGDLS and CDR2 YYNGEE. Here the CDR3 DNA reads TGTGCCAGCAGCGTTTCCCCTAGCGGGGGGGCCGAGGAGACCCAGTACTTC. It yields the protein CASSVSPSGGAEETQYF.

The chain employs TRBV6-5 and TRBJ2-5; a possible D gene is TRBD1 (5 bases). Trimming removed 0 bases at V and 5 bases at J, with 7 bases between. Germline loops: CDR1 MNHEY, CDR2 SVGAGI. This CDR3 spans 13 amino acids. In nucleotides, the CDR3 is TGTGCCAGCAGTTACTCTTCAGGGGAGACCCAGTACTTC. The encoded protein is CASSYSSGETQYF.

This chain connects TRBV19 to TRBJ2-1; D is unclear. The V gene lost 0 bases and the J gene lost 0 bases, with 12 bases spanning the gap. Germline CDR1 LNHDA, CDR2 SQIVND (reference sequence). This CDR3 contains 17 residues. This CDR3 reads CASSIDLGGYSYNEQFF. The CDR3 DNA reads as TGTGCCAGTAGTATAGATCTGGGCGGATACTCCTACAATGAGCAGTTCTTC.

The gene calls are TRBV30 and TRBJ1-2; the D is unclear. The CDR3 length is 15 residues. Looked up from germline, CDR1 is GTSNPN and CDR2 is SVGIG (reference sequence). Trimming pared 4 bases from V and 4 bases from J, leaving 19 bases between. As DNA, the CDR3 is TGTGCCTGGACCCCCAAAGGGCAGAGCCGCTATGGCTACACCTTC. Its protein product is CAWTPKGQSRYGYTF.

The chain employs TRBV29-1 and TRBJ2-7; D is ambiguous. This CDR3 contains 13 residues. CDR1 and CDR2 from the germline V gene are SQVTM and ANQGSEA. Trimming cost V 4 bases and J 1 base, with 11 bases left between them. The CDR3 here is CSVAQFLSYEQYF. CDR3 in DNA: TGCAGCGTTGCCCAGTTCCTTTCCTACGAGCAGTACTTC.

The V call is TRBV27, the J call TRBJ1-6; D is unresolved. Trimming removed 8 bases at V and 7 bases at J, with 12 bases between. The CDR3 extends over 13 amino acids. The germline V gene encodes CDR1 MNHEY and CDR2 SMNVEV (reference sequence). Here the CDR3 reads CASLGQANSPLHF. The CDR3 region has the DNA TGTGCCAGCCTCGGGCAGGCGAATTCACCCCTCCACTTT.

The rearrangement joins TRBV7-3 to TRBJ2-7; no clear D. CDR1 is SGHTA, CDR2 FQGTGA, per germline. The CDR3 contains 16 residues. V lost 4 bases to trimming and J lost 3 bases, with 19 bases between them. In nucleotides, the CDR3 is TGTGCCAGCAGCTCCCCTCGGGCGGCCCCGAACTACGAGCAGTACTTC. It specifies CASSSPRAAPNYEQYF.

The chain links TRBV18 to TRBJ2-5; 12 nucleotides line up with TRBD2. The CDR3 extends over 17 amino acids. With V trimmed by 3 bases and J by 2 bases, 7 bases remained unmatched. The germline CDR1 and CDR2 sequences are KGHSH and LQKENI. CDR3 in DNA: TGTGCCAGCTCACCTGGACTAGCGGGAAGGACACAAGAGACCCAGTACTTC. Protein product: CASSPGLAGRTQETQYF.

DNA for the CDR3: TGTGCCAGCAGCGCATCCGGGACTAGGGGCAGTGAGCAGTTCTTC. Amino acids: CASSASGTRGSEQFF. The rearrangement joins TRBV7-9 to TRBJ2-1; 8 bases agree with TRBD2. The CDR3 has 15 amino acids. Germline V gene lookup returns CDR1 SEHNR and CDR2 FQNEAQ (reference sequence). The J segment lost 9 bases and the V segment lost 5 bases, leaving 12 bases of the junction unmatched.

The CDR3 loop reads CASSLVIPTGPGNTIYF. Here the CDR3 DNA reads TGTGCCAGCAGCTTAGTAATCCCGACAGGGCCTGGAAACACCATATATTTT. J is TRBJ1-3 and V is TRBV7-9, with 7 bases fitting TRBD1. The V and J ends lost 1 base and 2 bases, in that order; junction bases with no gene match: 8. CDR3 length: 17 amino acids. Germline V CDR1 and CDR2: SEHNR, FQNEAQ (reference sequence).

The chain carries TRBV10-3 and TRBJ1-4; TRBD1 matches at 10 bases. This CDR3 spans 16 amino acids. The J segment lost 2 bases and the V segment lost 5 bases, leaving 5 bases of the junction unmatched. Looked up from germline, CDR1 is ENHRY and CDR2 is SYGVKD. The CDR3 bases are TGTGCCATCAGTCCCGGGACAGGGGCTACTAATGAAAAACTGTTTTTT. It encodes CAISPGTGATNEKLFF.

V gene TRBV19 combines with J gene TRBJ1-2; the match to TRBD1 covers 11 bases. Trimming removed 5 bases from V and 4 bases from J; junction bases left unmatched: 15. This CDR3 has 18 residues. Germline assignment: CDR1 LNHDA and CDR2 SQIVND (reference sequence). CDR3 sequence (DNA): TGTGCCAGTAGTGCTAAGGGCGGGACAGGGGGTTCGAGCTATGGCTACACCTTC. It translates to CASSAKGGTGGSSYGYTF.

The chain joins TRBV2 to TRBJ2-2; D may be TRBD2 (5 bases). The CDR3 is 13 amino acids. Germline-derived CDR1 and CDR2 are SNHLY and FYNNEI. Trimming shortened V by 6 bases and J by 4 bases, and 9 bases separated the two germline ends. The CDR3 sequence is CASRSTSTGELFF. In nucleotides, the CDR3 is TGTGCCAGCAGGTCCACTAGCACCGGGGAGCTGTTTTTT.

The chain links TRBV9 to TRBJ1-1; D gene unclear. With 0 bases removed from V and 2 bases from J, the gap between germline ends came to 8 bases. This CDR3 is 14 amino acids long. The germline V gene has CDR1 SGDLS and CDR2 YYNGEE. In nucleotides, the CDR3 is TGTGCCAGCAGCGTAGTTGGGGATAACACTGAAGCTTTCTTT. This encodes CASSVVGDNTEAFF.

This chain uses TRBV5-1 with TRBJ2-7, with 8 bases matching TRBD1. This CDR3 comprises 14 residues. J lost 4 bases, V lost 5 bases, and 8 bases had no gene match. From germline, CDR1 is SGHRS and CDR2 YFSETQ. The CDR3 loop reads CASSRGQGGYEQYF. The CDR3 bases are TGCGCCAGCAGTCGCGGACAGGGCGGGTACGAGCAGTACTTC.

In its sample, this clone was seen once. The CDR3 protein is CASSPPRLGDVQTQYF. The CDR3 DNA is TGTGCCAGCAGTCCTCCACGCCTCGGGGATGTGCAGACCCAGTACTTC. V usage is TRBV7-9 and J usage is TRBJ2-5; a weak D match, TRBD2 (5 bases). The CDR3 consists of 16 residues. Germline V lookup: CDR1 SEHNR, CDR2 FQNEAQ (reference sequence). V was trimmed by 6 bases and J by 6 bases, leaving 23 bases between them.

The chain couples TRBV14 to TRBJ2-5; 8 bases are a match to TRBD2. The CDR3 is 18 amino acids. In germline, CDR1 is SGHDN, CDR2 FVKESK. V shed 0 bases and J 2 bases; nucleotides not matched to a gene: 11. The CDR3 loop reads CASSQDGRGGLSQETQYF. Written as DNA, the CDR3 is TGTGCCAGCAGCCAAGATGGCCGGGGGGGGCTATCACAAGAGACCCAGTACTTC.

The gene calls are TRBV21-1 and TRBJ1-2. TRBV21-1 is marked as a pseudogene. The CDR3 has 11 residues. CDR3 amino acids: CATRGGHGYTF. The DNA of the CDR3 is TGTGCCACACGAGGGGGGCATGGCTACACCTTC.